The present entry profiles one T cell receptor beta chain with its context. Its antigen is not known. The data were taken from a study of cytomegalovirus exposure and HLA in healthy donors. Study information: Unique TCRs from HLA-typed donors, 80 million to 100 million of them, were held in an early data release.

V was clipped by 4 bases and J by 6 bases; unmatched bases: 6. The CDR3 sequence is 14 residues long. Per the germline V gene, CDR1 is SGHDN and CDR2 is FVKESK. The PCR made use of 60 Vbeta and 13 Jbeta primers. Profiled with immunoSEQ multiplex PCR; TCRdb holds only in-frame clones, not every one. The sample lists 150,000 to 180,000 clones; 79% were seen once. Findings and caveats of the study: Across all donors, roughly uniform sequencing depth was an assumption of the presence/absence analyses. A later analysis showed that HLA-associated TCR beta chains had undergone more clonal expansion than equally common others.

Donors counted as nominally healthy when sampled, yet unrecorded immune exposures were likely. The sequence was obtained from a man aged 30-40 years in good health and CMV-seropositive. The rearrangement links TRBV14 to TRBJ2-1; 7 nucleotides line up with TRBD2. Sequenced: PBMCs. The CDR3 nucleotides are TGTGCCAGCAGCCCTCTCGGCGGGAGCAATGAGCAGTTCTTC. Translation: CASSPLGGSNEQFF.